Listed below are T cell receptor beta chains from one sample, sequenced in a study of T cell changes during pregnancy in multiple sclerosis. The protocol was immunoSEQ multiplex PCR, while the TCRdb copy is restricted to in-frame clones and leaves out a portion. Counted here are almost 35,000 clones, about nine tenths occurring once; the ten biggest clones make up approximately 13%. Specimen: CD8+ T cells from peripheral blood mononuclear cells, collected in the first trimester of pregnancy. The receptors derive from a female donor with multiple sclerosis, enrolled in a pregnancy study. Both conserved end residues are part of each CDR3. D genes are given only for firm matches. Clone size is stated in some rows and not others, as once, few, many or a class when expanded.

>-|TRBV9|TRBJ2-3|21|TRBD2
TGTGCCAGCAGCGTAGGCGGTGGTGGACTAGCGGGAGAAGGTGAAACAGATACGCAGTATTTT
CASSVGGGGLAGEGETDTQYF
>-|TRBV4-1|TRBJ2-7|16|TRBD2
TGCGCCAGCAGCCACGGGAGTGCGGGAGCTTACTACGAGCAGTACTTC
CASSHGSAGAYYEQYF
>-|TRBV6-5|TRBJ2-7|12|-
TGTGCCAGCTCCACCAGAACCTACGAGCAGTACTTC
CASSTRTYEQYF
>-|TRBV28|TRBJ2-5|17|TRBD2
TGTGCCAGCAGCGCCTTAACTAGCGGGGCGAACCAAGAGACCCAGTACTTC
CASSALTSGANQETQYF
>-|TRBV2|TRBJ2-5|17|TRBD2
TGTGCCAGCAGTGATCCTTTCGTAGCGGGAGAACAAGAGACCCAGTACTTC
CASSDPFVAGEQETQYF
>-|TRBV5-4|TRBJ2-7|15|TRBD1
TGTGCCAGCAGCTTGGTTGGGACAGGGTGGGGCGAGCAGTACTTC
CASSLVGTGWGEQYF
>-|TRBV11-3|TRBJ2-1|16|TRBD1
TGTGCCAGCAGCTTACCCGGGGGACAGGGATACAATGAGCAGTTCTTC
CASSLPGGQGYNEQFF
>few|TRBV2|TRBJ2-3|15|-
TGTGCCAGCAGGGTCCCCGGGATCTCCACAGATACGCAGTATTTT
CASRVPGISTDTQYF
>-|TRBV6-1|TRBJ2-2|11|-
TGTGCCAGCGAGGGGGCCGGGGAGCTGTTTTTT
CASEGAGELFF
>-|TRBV6-1|TRBJ2-4|12|-
TGTGCCAGCAGTTATTGGGAGGACATTCAGTACTTC
CASSYWEDIQYF
>-|TRBV4-2|TRBJ1-1|12|TRBD1
TGTGCCACCAGACAGGGATCCACTGAAGCTTTCTTT
CATRQGSTEAFF
>-|TRBV5-8|TRBJ2-3|14|-
TGTGCCAGCTCCGACTCCACGGGAACAGATACGCAGTATTTT
CASSDSTGTDTQYF
>-|TRBV27|TRBJ2-3|15|TRBD1
TGTGCCAGCAGTTTATACAGGGGCGGCACAGATACGCAGTATTTT
CASSLYRGGTDTQYF
>-|TRBV6-5|TRBJ1-1|15|TRBD1
TGTGCCAGCAGTTACTCCGTTGGGACAGCAAGTGAAGCTTTCTTT
CASSYSVGTASEAFF
>-|TRBV19|TRBJ2-5|14|-
TGTGCCAGTAGTATGGCTCAGGGCTTGAAGACCCAGTACTTC
CASSMAQGLKTQYF
>-|TRBV27|TRBJ1-5|14|-
TGTGCCAGCAGTTTTGTAGGGGACAATCAGCCCCAGCATTTT
CASSFVGDNQPQHF
>-|TRBV7-8|TRBJ2-7|14|-
TGTGCCAGCAGCTTTCCCGGGAAGGGCTACGAGCAGTACTTC
CASSFPGKGYEQYF
>-|TRBV27|TRBJ1-1|14|TRBD1
TGTGCCAGCAGTCCCTCAGGGGGTGCCACTGAAGCTTTCTTT
CASSPSGGATEAFF
>-|TRBV27|TRBJ2-3|19|TRBD2
TGTGCCAGCAGTTATCTTGGGGTAGCGGGAGGGCCGGGCACAGATACGCAGTATTTT
CASSYLGVAGGPGTDTQYF
>-|TRBV4-3|TRBJ2-5|15|-
TGCGCCAGCAGCCAAGATCTGGGGGCCTGGGAGACCCAGTACTTC
CASSQDLGAWETQYF
>-|TRBV27|TRBJ2-7|16|TRBD1
TGTGCCAGCAGTTTCGTTAAGTCGACAGGGCCCCACGAGCAGTACTTC
CASSFVKSTGPHEQYF
>-|TRBV15|TRBJ1-1|14|-
TGTGCCACCAGCAGTGACAGGTTGGGGACTGAAGCTTTCTTT
CATSSDRLGTEAFF
>-|TRBV18|TRBJ2-1|14|-
TGTGCCAGCTCACCATACGAGGACTCCCATGAGCAGTTCTTC
CASSPYEDSHEQFF
>-|TRBV28|TRBJ1-5|15|-
TGTGCCAGCAGTTTCCGGCCGAGGGGCAATCAGCCCCAGCATTTT
CASSFRPRGNQPQHF
>-|TRBV6-1|TRBJ2-7|15|-
TGTGCCAGCAGTGATGGCGGAAGTTACTCCTACGAGCAGTACTTC
CASSDGGSYSYEQYF
>-|TRBV6-7|TRBJ2-7|15|TRBD2
TGTGCCAGCAGTGTGGCGGGAGTCCCCTCCTACGAGCAGTACTTC
CASSVAGVPSYEQYF
>-|TRBV5-1|TRBJ2-6|21|-
TGCGCCAGCACTACCCACCAGGGAATAGGGCGGGGTCCCTCTGGGGCCAACGTCCTGACTTTC
CASTTHQGIGRGPSGANVLTF
>-|TRBV4-2|TRBJ2-6|18|TRBD2
TGTGCCAGCAGCCAAGAGGGGGAGGGGAGCTCTGGGGCCAACGTCCTGACTTTC
CASSQEGEGSSGANVLTF
>-|TRBV4-3|TRBJ2-3|16|-
TGCGCCAGCAGCCAAGATACGGGACACTACACAGATACGCAGTATTTT
CASSQDTGHYTDTQYF
>-|TRBV13|TRBJ2-7|13|TRBD1
TGTGCCAGCAGCCCAGGGACAGGTTTCGAGCAGTACTTC
CASSPGTGFEQYF
>-|TRBV27|TRBJ1-1|14|-
TGTGCCAGCAGTTTCGGGGGATCGGACACTGAAGCTTTCTTT
CASSFGGSDTEAFF
>-|TRBV5-4|TRBJ2-5|16|TRBD2
TGTGCCAGCAGCTTTCCGCTAGCGGGAGGCAGAGAGACCCAGTACTTC
CASSFPLAGGRETQYF
>-|TRBV7-8|TRBJ2-7|16|-
TGTGCCAGCAGCTTAGTAGGAGGGAATGGTCTCTACGAGCAGTACTTC
CASSLVGGNGLYEQYF
>-|TRBV29-1|TRBJ2-7|13|-
TGCAGCGTTGAGGTGCCGAGCTCCTACGAGCAGTACTTC
CSVEVPSSYEQYF
>-|TRBV27|TRBJ2-1|16|TRBD2
TGTGCCAGCAGCTCAATAGCGGGGCCCTCCTACAATGAGCAGTTCTTC
CASSSIAGPSYNEQFF
>-|TRBV27|TRBJ2-7|15|TRBD2
TGTGCCAGCAGCTTGGGGACTAGCGAAATTTACGAGCAGTACTTC
CASSLGTSEIYEQYF
>-|TRBV5-6|TRBJ1-1|16|TRBD1
TGTGCCAGCAGCTTTCGAGGACAGGGGTACGTTGCTGAAGCTTTCTTT
CASSFRGQGYVAEAFF
>-|TRBV18|TRBJ2-5|15|-
TGTGCCAGCTCACCACTACAGGGCCTGGGGGAGACCCAGTACTTC
CASSPLQGLGETQYF
>-|TRBV5-5|TRBJ2-7|16|-
TGTGCCAGCAGCCTGGGAGCCGAGATGAGCTCCTACGAGCAGTACTTC
CASSLGAEMSSYEQYF
>-|TRBV19|TRBJ1-5|13|-
TGTGCCAGTAATACGGGTAGCAATCAGCCCCAGCATTTT
CASNTGSNQPQHF
>-|TRBV5-5|TRBJ2-7|12|-
TGTGCCAGCAGCTTAGGAGGCTACGAGCAGTACTTC
CASSLGGYEQYF
>few|TRBV10-3|TRBJ2-1|15|TRBD1
TGTGCCATCAGTCTAAGACAGGGAATAAACAATGAGCAGTTCTTC
CAISLRQGINNEQFF
>-|TRBV19|TRBJ2-3|14|-
TGTGCCAGTAGTATCGGGTCGGCCACAGATACGCAGTATTTT
CASSIGSATDTQYF